This T cell receptor beta chain was obtained from a study of early T cells in non-severe SARS-CoV-2 infection. The wider study: Whole-blood bulk RNA, unsorted, was sequenced, and chains were unpaired. The study's findings and limits: Matching results from VDJdb favored anti-spike CD8 responses, leaving private and CD4 specificities undetected.

At least ten counts were recorded for this clonotype. Its target is unknown. CDR1 and CDR2 from the germline V gene are SGHRS and YFSETQ. The CDR3 totals 15 residues. V trimming: 4 bases; J trimming: 6 bases; junction bases outside the gene matches: 6. Individual cDNA molecules received unique molecular identifiers during library preparation. Each CDR3 protein is one row after TCRdb ran MiXCR on the 5' RACE reads. The sample lists 45,000 or so distinct CDR3 sequences; 3% to 4% were seen once. The rearrangement links TRBV5-1 to TRBJ2-1, with 11 positions matching TRBD1. This TCR derives from an adult who was a healthcare worker with PCR-confirmed SARS-CoV-2 infection or an uninfected control (not recorded which). The source material was whole blood. DNA for the CDR3: TGCGCCAGCAGCGCCCGGACAGGGGGCCTCAATGAGCAGTTCTTC. Protein sequence: CASSARTGGLNEQFF. Full variable domain (missing parts from reference TRBV5-1 and TRBJ2-1): KAGVTQTPRYLIKTRGQQVTLSCSPISGHRSVSWYQQTPGQGLQFLFEYFSETQRNKGNFPGRFSGRQFSNSRSEMNVSTLELGDSALYLCASSARTGGLNEQFFGPGTRLTVL.